Given below is one T cell receptor beta chain in context. This record belongs to a study of blood T cell repertoires in COVID-19. Across the whole study: Material from acute and convalescent COVID-19 was sourced from the United States, Italy and Spain. PBMCs, B-cell-depleted T cells, or T cells were the source of the cDNA or gDNA that made up the material.

Generated by immunoSEQ multiplex PCR, the TCRdb table keeps only in-frame clones and is missing some. The top ten clones hold around 4.7% of a sample with around 130,000 clones, roughly 90% of them seen once. Sequenced sample: peripheral blood. The clonotype was recovered from a man aged 35-49 years with acute or convalescent COVID-19.

The CDR3 bases are TGCAGCGTTGGGACAAGCCTAGAGACCCAGTACTTC. It codes for CSVGTSLETQYF. The chain joins TRBV29-1 to TRBJ2-5, with a possible D match to TRBD1 (5 bases). Germline-derived CDR1 and CDR2 are SQVTM and ANQGSEA. V was shortened by 4 bases and J by 4 bases, with 10 bases between the two germline ends. The CDR3 extends over 12 amino acids.